These T cell receptor beta chains were read from a single sample in a study of breast tumors, draining lymph nodes, adjacent tissues. TCRdb recomputed calls from the multiplex PCR reads with MiXCR, one row per CDR3 protein. The sample lists some 200,000 distinct CDR3 sequences; roughly 31% were seen once. Material: axillary lymph node tissue. All receptors come from a female donor with breast cancer. Some clones in this sample may be carry-over from other donors' samples. Each CDR3 is given without its conserved first and last residue.

>TRBV15
ATSPDIGWTYNEQF
>TRBV7-2
ASSLEAGLSYEQY
>TRBV6-2/TRBV6-3
ASSYSHRANTGELF
>TRBV5-1
ASSRHGEGEKLF
>TRBV28
ASSLPGNEQY
>TRBV7-2
ASSLADLVAPLH
>TRBV12-3/TRBV12-4
ASIHSGANVLT
>TRBV20-1
SASTQAISGNTIY
>TRBV11-2
ASSSMLRASPLH
>TRBV2
ASTVPGGGGNTQY
>TRBV7-9
ASTQIFGTAQETQY
>TRBV5-6
ASIPSTGARYNEQF
>TRBV27
ASSFTGGQQPQH
>TRBV18
ASSRGGLSNEQF
>TRBV7-9
ASSPSGAPHEQY
>TRBV29-1
SLTGEKLF
>TRBV29-1
SAGDGLRNEKLF
>TRBV12-3/TRBV12-4
ASSLGTSGRAGEETQY
>TRBV7-3
ASSLLGEETQY
>TRBV19
ASSLGLVRYIQY
>TRBV3-1
ASSQDPPGGRETQY
>TRBV19
GSSSDRVGNQPQH
>TRBV5-1
ASRTTGAADGYT
>TRBV5-4
ASSPPARNEQF
>TRBV2
ASSSGGTTDTQY
>TRBV5-5
ARGYQETQY
>TRBV4-1
ASSPASGGRETQY
>TRBV27
ASSTGDYGYT
>TRBV28
ASSFFHEQY
>TRBV7-9
ASSPPPGKGSYGYT
>TRBV11-2
ASSPTKGRSYEAGT
>TRBV24-1
ATSEARRNYGYT
>TRBV5-6
ASSVRPGPYNEQF
>TRBV19
ASSIPDRALEGGYT
>TRBV11-1
ASSQSGSAIQY
>TRBV20-1
SARQGSPLH
>TRBV6-2/TRBV6-3
ASWGLAGVGEQF
>TRBV9
ASSPVARDYYNEQF
>TRBV7-2
ASSLGTSGGVEY
>TRBV5-6
ASSWGQGLDTQY
>TRBV28
ASTPTALQYEQY
>TRBV7-7
ASSNSGGWDEQF
>TRBV5-5
ASSFARGDNTIY
>TRBV14
ASSPGIRETQY
>TRBV5-5
ASSPGTYEQF